This T cell receptor (beta chain) appears in the sequencing data of a study of cytomegalovirus exposure and HLA in healthy donors. The study's findings and limits: A later analysis appeared to link common viral pathogens to several of the most significant clusters. An analysis done earlier found most TCR beta V segments productive about 87% or about 30% of the time.

This clone was picked up one time. Its antigen is undetermined. The PCR ran on 60 Vbeta and 13 Jbeta primers. Sequenced by immunoSEQ multiplex PCR; TCRdb stores in-frame clones only, minus some. Among 100,000 to 150,000 clones listed, roughly 80% were seen once. The sequencing input was PBMCs. This clonotype originated in a woman in her thirties or forties in good health and CMV-seropositive.

The CDR3 bases are TGTGCCAGCAGTTACTACGGTGTGGGCGCCACCTACGAGCAGTACTTC. Encoded protein: CASSYYGVGATYEQYF. This chain uses TRBV6-5 with TRBJ2-7, with D uncertain. The germline CDR1 and CDR2 sequences are MNHEY and SVGAGI. V was pared by 1 base and J by 2 bases, with 15 bases between. The CDR3 covers 16 residues.